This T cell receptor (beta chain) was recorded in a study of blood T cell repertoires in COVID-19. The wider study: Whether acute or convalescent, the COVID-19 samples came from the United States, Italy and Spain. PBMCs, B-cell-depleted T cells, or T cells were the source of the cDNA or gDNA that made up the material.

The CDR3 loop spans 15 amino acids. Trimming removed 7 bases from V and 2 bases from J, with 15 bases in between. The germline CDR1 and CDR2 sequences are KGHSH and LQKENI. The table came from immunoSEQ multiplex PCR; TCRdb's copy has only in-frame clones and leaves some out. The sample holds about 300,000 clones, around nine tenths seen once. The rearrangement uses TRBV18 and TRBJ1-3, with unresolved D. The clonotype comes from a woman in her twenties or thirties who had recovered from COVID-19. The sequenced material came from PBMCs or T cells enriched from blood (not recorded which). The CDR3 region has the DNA TGTGCCAGCTTTAAAACCCCCTCGGCTGGAAACACCATATATTTT. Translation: CASFKTPSAGNTIYF.